The T cell receptor beta chain described here comes from a study of radiation and T cells in renal cell carcinoma. As for time point: blood 2 weeks post-SBRT. The treatment: 15 Gy SBRT to primary tumor, nephrectomy 4 weeks later. This renal cell carcinoma was of the clear cell type. Generated by immunoSEQ multiplex PCR, the TCRdb table keeps only in-frame clones and is missing some. The table shows 160,000 or so clones, with about 87% occurring only once. V lost 0 bases, J lost 4 bases, and 12 bases lay in between. The CDR3 totals 15 residues. From germline, CDR1 is SGDLS and CDR2 YYNGEE. The specimen comprised blood, sampled from a patient whose treatment included radiotherapy and nephrectomy. This receptor was identified in a woman aged 50 to 60 with renal cell carcinoma. The chain combines TRBV9 with TRBJ2-3, with a possible D match to TRBD1 (6 bases). CDR3 bases: TGTGCCAGCAGCGTAGCGGAACAGGGACCAGATACGCAGTATTTT. This gives the protein CASSVAEQGPDTQYF.